This T cell receptor beta chain was documented in a study of blood T cell repertoires in COVID-19. The wider study: T cells, B-cell-depleted T cells, or PBMCs supplied cDNA or gDNA.

The count of this clone is one. The assay was immunoSEQ multiplex PCR, and TCRdb's table has in-frame clones only and misses some. The sample gives 400,000 or so clones, approximately 86% of which show up once; 3% is in the top ten. Trimming removed 4 bases from V and 3 bases from J; junction bases left unmatched: 5. The CDR3 loop spans 14 amino acids. CDR1 is SGHRS, CDR2 YFSETQ, per germline. This TCR was sampled from a human donor in a cohort sampled during active COVID-19. This chain links TRBV5-1 with TRBJ1-2; 8 bases are a match to TRBD1. Sequencing input: peripheral blood. The CDR3 DNA follows: TGCGCCAGCAGCACCACAGGGGGTCACTATGGCTACACCTTC. Residues: CASSTTGGHYGYTF.